This TCR beta chain was captured in a study of blood T cell repertoires in COVID-19. Whole-study context: Sites across the United States, Italy and Spain contributed samples from acute and convalescent COVID-19. The analysed material was cDNA or gDNA that came from T cells, B-cell-depleted T cells, or PBMCs.

The CDR3 sequence is 16 residues long. Germline V gene sequence: CDR1 SGHVS, CDR2 FNYEAQ. The ends were cut back, 5 bases at V and 1 base at J, with 14 bases in the middle. In the original workflow: Amplified reference gene primers provided the basis for estimating nucleated cell counts. TCRdb's copy holds only in-frame clones and misses some; the assay was immunoSEQ multiplex PCR. That table furnishes V, J and clone size, whereas the DNA furnished D and trimming. The sample records roughly 68,000 clones, about nine tenths being singletons. The origin of this receptor is a man aged 50 to 59 with active COVID-19. The chain links TRBV7-6 to TRBJ2-2, with no clear D. The sample was peripheral blood. CDR3 sequence: CASSLRQLVNTGELFF. The CDR3 DNA reads as TGTGCCAGCAGCCTTAGACAACTTGTGAACACCGGGGAGCTGTTTTTT.